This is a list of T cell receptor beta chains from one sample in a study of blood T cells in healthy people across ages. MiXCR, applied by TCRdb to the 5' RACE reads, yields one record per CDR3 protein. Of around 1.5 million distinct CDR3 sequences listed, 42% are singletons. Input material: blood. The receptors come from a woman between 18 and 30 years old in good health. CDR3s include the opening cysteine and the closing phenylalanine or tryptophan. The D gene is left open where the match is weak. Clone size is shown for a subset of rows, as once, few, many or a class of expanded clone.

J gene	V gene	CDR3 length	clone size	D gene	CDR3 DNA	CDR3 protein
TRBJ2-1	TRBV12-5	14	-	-	TGTGCTAGTGGCCGGGGGAATACGAAAGATGAGCAGTTCTTC	CASGRGNTKDEQFF
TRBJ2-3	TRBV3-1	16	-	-	TGTGCCAGCAGCCAGAAGGAGAGGACATACACAGATACGCAGTATTTT	CASSQKERTYTDTQYF
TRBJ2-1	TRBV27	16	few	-	TGTGCCAGCAGCTTTCGCCCGAATCCGGTGGGCAATGAGCAGTTCTTC	CASSFRPNPVGNEQFF
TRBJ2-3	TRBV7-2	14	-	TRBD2	TGTGCCAGCACCCGCGGGGGGGCCGGAGATACGCAGTATTTT	CASTRGGAGDTQYF
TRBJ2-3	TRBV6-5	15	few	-	TGTGCCAGCACTGTGACCCGGACTCACACAGATACGCAGTATTTT	CASTVTRTHTDTQYF
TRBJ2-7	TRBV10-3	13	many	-	TGTGCCATCAGTGGCGTGGGGCTCCACGAGCAGTACTTC	CAISGVGLHEQYF
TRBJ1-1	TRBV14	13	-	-	TGTGCCAGCAGCCAAGACGTCGGGACTGAAGCTTTCTTT	CASSQDVGTEAFF
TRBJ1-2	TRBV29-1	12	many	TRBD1	TGCAGCGTGGGGGGACAGGGTTATGGCTACACCTTC	CSVGGQGYGYTF
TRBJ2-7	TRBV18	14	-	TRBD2	TGTGCCAGCTCACCACTCGCGGGAGGGGCCGAGCAGTACTTC	CASSPLAGGAEQYF
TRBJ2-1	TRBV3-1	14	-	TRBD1	TGTGCCAGCAGCCCCTGGGACAGGGACGGTGAGCAGTTCTTC	CASSPWDRDGEQFF
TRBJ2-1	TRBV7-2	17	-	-	TGTGCCAGCAGCTCAAGACAGGCGTCAACGATCTACAATGAGCAGTTCTTC	CASSSRQASTIYNEQFF
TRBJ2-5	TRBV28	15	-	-	TGTGCCAGCAGTTCCGTACCGCAAGTTAAAGAGACCCAGTACTTC	CASSSVPQVKETQYF
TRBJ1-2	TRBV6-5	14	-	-	TGTGCCAGCCGATTAGGACGGATCAACTATGGCTACACCTTC	CASRLGRINYGYTF
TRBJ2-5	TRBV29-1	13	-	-	TGCAGCGTTGGAAGGCAGCCCCAAGAGACCCAGTACTTC	CSVGRQPQETQYF
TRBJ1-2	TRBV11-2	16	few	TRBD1	TGTGCCAGCAGCATGCAAACAGGGGCCTCATTGGGTGGCTACACCTTC	CASSMQTGASLGGYTF
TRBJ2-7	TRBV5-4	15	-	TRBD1	TGTGCCAGCAGCTTGGTTCGGGGACAGGCTTACGAGCAGTACTTC	CASSLVRGQAYEQYF
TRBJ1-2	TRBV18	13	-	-	TGTGCCAGCTCACCAACTTCGGAGTATGGCTACACCTTC	CASSPTSEYGYTF
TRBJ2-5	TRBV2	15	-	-	TGTGCCAGTAACCGGGGAGGGGGAATGGGAGAGACCCAGTACTTC	CASNRGGGMGETQYF
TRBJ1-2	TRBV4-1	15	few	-	TGCGCCAGCAGCCAAATCGCACGGTCTAACTATGGCTACACCTTC	CASSQIARSNYGYTF
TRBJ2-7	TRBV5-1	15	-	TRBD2	TGCGCCAGCAGCCACATAGCTAGCGGCCTCTACGAGCAGTACTTC	CASSHIASGLYEQYF
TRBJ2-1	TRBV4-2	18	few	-	TGTGCCAGCAGCCAACTAATTGGCGGGGATTCGAGCTACAATGAGCAGTTCTTC	CASSQLIGGDSSYNEQFF
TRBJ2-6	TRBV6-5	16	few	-	TGTGCCAGCAGTCCCCGACAGACCTCTGGGGCCAACGTCCTGACTTTC	CASSPRQTSGANVLTF
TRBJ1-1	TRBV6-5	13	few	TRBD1	TGTGCCAGCAGCTACGGACAGGGGGCTGAAGCTTTCTTT	CASSYGQGAEAFF
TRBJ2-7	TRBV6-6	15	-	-	TGTGCCAGCAGTTACCCAAGGGACTCCTCCTACGAGCAGTACTTC	CASSYPRDSSYEQYF
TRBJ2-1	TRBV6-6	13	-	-	TGTGCCAGCATGGAGGATATCCCCTACGAGCAGTTCTTC	CASMEDIPYEQFF
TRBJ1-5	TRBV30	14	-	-	TGTGCCTGGAGTGTTCAGGGGAGCAATCAGCCCCAGCATTTT	CAWSVQGSNQPQHF
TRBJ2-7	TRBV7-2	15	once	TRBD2	TGTGCCAGCAGCTTAGGGCGGGAGGGCCTCTACGAGCAGTACTTC	CASSLGREGLYEQYF
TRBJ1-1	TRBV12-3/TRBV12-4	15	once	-	TGTGCCAGCAGTCCCCCAGGGAGTGGGAACACTGAAGCTTTCTTT	CASSPPGSGNTEAFF
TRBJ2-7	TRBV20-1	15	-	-	TGCAGTGCTAGAGATGGGAACAGGGCAGCTTACGAGCAGTACTTC	CSARDGNRAAYEQYF
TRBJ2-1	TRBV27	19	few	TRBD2	TGTGCCAGCAGTTTATCCGGGACTAGCGGGACCCTTCGACCGAATGAGCAGTTCTTC	CASSLSGTSGTLRPNEQFF
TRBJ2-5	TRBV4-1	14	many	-	TGCGCCAGCAGCCAAGATCAAGTGGCGGAGACCCAGTACTTC	CASSQDQVAETQYF
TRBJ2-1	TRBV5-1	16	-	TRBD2	TGCACCAGCAGCTTGGAGGGGCGGGAGTCCTACAATGAGCAGTTCTTC	CTSSLEGRESYNEQFF
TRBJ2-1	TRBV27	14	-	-	TGTGCCAGCAGCCCCGGAGGATCGGGGATTGAGCAGTTCTTC	CASSPGGSGIEQFF
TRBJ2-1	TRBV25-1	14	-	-	TGTGCCAGCAGTGATCTACGAGCTTACAATGAGCAGTTCTTC	CASSDLRAYNEQFF
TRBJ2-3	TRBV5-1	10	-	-	TGCGCCAGCGGGGAAGATACGCAGTATTTT	CASGEDTQYF
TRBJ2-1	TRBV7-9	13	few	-	TGTGCCAGCAGCTATTATGGGGTCAATGAGCAGTTCTTC	CASSYYGVNEQFF
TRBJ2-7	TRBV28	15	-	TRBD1	TGTGCCAGCAGGAAATCCGGGACAGCGATCCACGAGCAGTACTTC	CASRKSGTAIHEQYF
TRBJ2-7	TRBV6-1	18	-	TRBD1	TGTGCCAGCACCAACGAACGTCCTCGGGGACAGAGGAAGGGGGAGCAGTACTTC	CASTNERPRGQRKGEQYF
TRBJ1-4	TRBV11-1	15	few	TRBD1	TGTGCCAGCAGCCAATGGGACAGGGACGAAGAAAAACTGTTTTTT	CASSQWDRDEEKLFF
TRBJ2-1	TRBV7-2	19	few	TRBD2	TGTGCCAGCAGCTATAGCGGGCAGATTCATTACAGCTCCTACAATGAGCAGTTCTTC	CASSYSGQIHYSSYNEQFF
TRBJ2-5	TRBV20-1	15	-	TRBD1	TGCAGTGCTCATTTACGAGAGACAGGGGAAGAGACCCAGTACTTC	CSAHLRETGEETQYF
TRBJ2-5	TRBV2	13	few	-	TGTGCCAGCAGTGAACAGGGAGGAGAGACCCAGTACTTC	CASSEQGGETQYF
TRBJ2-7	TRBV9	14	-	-	TGTGCCAGCAGTGGGTTTAACCTCCCCACCGAGCAGTACTTC	CASSGFNLPTEQYF
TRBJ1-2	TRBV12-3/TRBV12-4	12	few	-	TGTGCCAGCAGCCGGACACCCTATGGCTACACCTTC	CASSRTPYGYTF
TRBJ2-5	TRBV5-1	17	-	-	TGCGCCAGCAGCGTCGATCCTAACCGCGGCGGGGCCGAGACCCAGTACTTC	CASSVDPNRGGAETQYF
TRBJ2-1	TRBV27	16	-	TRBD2	TGTGCCAGCAGGACGGGTACTAGCGGGAACTACAATGAGCAGTTCTTC	CASRTGTSGNYNEQFF
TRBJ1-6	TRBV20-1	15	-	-	TGCAGTGCTAGAGACCACTACAGGGACGGTTCACCCCTCCACTTT	CSARDHYRDGSPLHF
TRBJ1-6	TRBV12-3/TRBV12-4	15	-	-	TGTGCCAGCAGTCTCAGGCAGGGTGAAAATTCACCCCTCCACTTT	CASSLRQGENSPLHF
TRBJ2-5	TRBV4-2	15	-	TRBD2	TGTGCCAGCAGCCAAGGACTCACTAGCGGGGAGACCCAGTACTTC	CASSQGLTSGETQYF
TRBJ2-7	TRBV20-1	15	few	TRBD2	TGCAGTGCTAGAGATCTAGCGGGAGAGGCCTACGAGCAGTACTTC	CSARDLAGEAYEQYF
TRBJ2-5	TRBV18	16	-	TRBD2	TGTGCCAGCTCACCTCGACTAGCGGGAGCGGGAGAGACCCAGTACTTC	CASSPRLAGAGETQYF